Sequencing of this T cell receptor (beta chain) was carried out in a study of shared clonotypes between healthy human individuals. The CDR3 has 18 residues. Trimming pared 1 base from V and 0 bases from J, leaving 16 bases between. Germline V gene lookup returns CDR1 LNHNV and CDR2 YYDKDF (reference sequence). Positive CCR7 selection of CD45RO-negative cells yielded the naive CD8 cells, and terminally differentiated effector memory CD45RA+ cells were excluded. The assay was immunoSEQ multiplex PCR, and TCRdb's table has in-frame clones only and misses some. This table holds approximately 740,000 clones, over 90% found once. Note on this clone: Antigen: not known.

General observations from the study: Few donors restricted represented genetic and exposure-history diversity. Across subsets, estimated richness was generally greater for naive than for memory populations.

This rearrangement joins TRBV15 to TRBJ1-5, with D unresolved. The TCR originated in a man aged 25 to 45 in good health. The sample taken for sequencing was naive CD8+ T cells sorted from blood. The DNA for the CDR3 is TGTGCCACCAGCAGAGGGAGGCCAGATTATTATAGCAATCAGCCCCAGCATTTT. This sequence encodes CATSRGRPDYYSNQPQHF. The variable domain in full, with the rest retrieved from reference TRBV15 and TRBJ1-5, is DAMVIQNPRYQVTQFGKPVTLSCSQTLNHNVMYWYQQKSSQAPKLLFHYYDKDFNNEADTPDNFQSRRPNTSFCFLDIRSPGLGDTAMYLCATSRGRPDYYSNQPQHFGDGTRLSIL.